A single sample gave rise to the 19 T cell receptor beta chains below, sequenced in a study of blood T cell repertoires in COVID-19. The method was immunoSEQ multiplex PCR; TCRdb's version includes in-frame clones alone and lacks a portion of them. The table lists 300,000 to 400,000 clones, 85% to 90% of them singletons. Material for sequencing was peripheral blood. The receptors derive from a woman aged 45-60 years with COVID-19, enrolled during active disease.

V is TRBV27 and J is TRBJ2-7; D possibly corresponds to TRBD2 (5 bases). The CDR3 runs to 17 residues. Germline CDR1 MNHEY, CDR2 SMNVEV (reference sequence). V lost 8 bases and J lost 0, with 23 bases in between. The CDR3 here is CASSPLGRFGHSYEQYF. Written as DNA, the CDR3 is TGTGCCAGCTCTCCACTAGGGCGATTCGGGCACTCCTACGAGCAGTACTTC.

V usage is TRBV4-1 and J usage is TRBJ1-2; TRBD1 is a possible D gene (5 bases). Germline V gene sequence: CDR1 MGHRA, CDR2 YSYEKL. This CDR3 contains 14 residues. The V gene lost 0 bases and the J gene lost 4 bases, with 9 bases spanning the gap. CDR3 bases: TGCGCCAGCAGCCAAGACGGGGACTTCTATGGCTACACCTTC. Amino acids: CASSQDGDFYGYTF.

This clone was recorded a few times. This chain joins TRBV28 and TRBJ1-4; D might be TRBD1 (5 bases). Germline values: CDR1 MDHEN, CDR2 SYDVKM. The CDR3 totals 16 residues. Trimming cost V 8 bases and J 10 bases, with 26 bases left between them. CDR3 protein: CASGGGANTNPRKLFF. The CDR3 DNA is TGTGCCAGCGGTGGTGGGGCAAACACCAATCCGCGAAAACTGTTTTTT. Full variable domain (missing parts from reference TRBV28 and TRBJ1-4): DVKVTQSSRYLVKRTGEKVFLECVQDMDHENMFWYRQDPGLGLRLIYFSYDVKMKEKGDIPEGYSVSREKKERFSLILESASTNQTSMYLCASGGGANTNPRKLFFGSGTQLSVL.

The chain recombines TRBV19 with TRBJ2-7, with 8 bases that match TRBD2. The CDR3 has 14 residues. V was clipped by 5 bases and J by 4 bases; unmatched bases: 7. Looked up from germline, CDR1 is LNHDA and CDR2 is SQIVND (reference sequence). The CDR3 is CASSVPGTRYEQYF. The CDR3 nucleotides are TGTGCCAGTAGTGTCCCCGGGACTAGGTACGAGCAGTACTTC. Filled out from reference TRBV19 and TRBJ2-7, the complete variable domain reads DGGITQSPKYLFRKEGQNVTLSCEQNLNHDAMYWYRQDPGQGLRLIYYSQIVNDFQKGDIAEGYSVSREKKESFPLTVTSAQKNPTAFYLCASSVPGTRYEQYFGPGTRLTVT.

The chain employs TRBV24-1 and TRBJ2-2; 10 bases agree with TRBD2. V lost 3 bases to trimming and J lost 7 bases; unmatched junction nucleotides: 7. CDR3 length: 16 amino acids. Germline values: CDR1 KGHDR, CDR2 SFDVKD. In nucleotides, the CDR3 is TGTGCCACCAGTGATACGAGCGGGAGGGCGAACGGGGAGCTGTTTTTT. Translation gives CATSDTSGRANGELFF.

The chain combines TRBV19 with TRBJ1-1; D is ambiguous. The germline V gene has CDR1 LNHDA and CDR2 SQIVND (reference sequence). The CDR3 consists of 12 residues. Trimming shortened V by 1 base and J by 5 bases, and 5 bases separated the two germline ends. CDR3: CASSIGETEAFF. The CDR3 DNA sequence: TGTGCCAGTAGTATAGGCGAGACTGAAGCTTTCTTT.

This clone was recorded once. J is TRBJ1-2 and V is TRBV30; D may be TRBD1 (5 bases). This CDR3 region has 10 residues. Germline CDR1 reads GTSNPN; CDR2 reads SVGIG (reference sequence). The V end lost 5 bases, the J end lost 8 bases, and 9 bases lay between the germline ends. The CDR3 spells CAWQGGGYTF. In nucleotides, the CDR3 is TGTGCCTGGCAGGGCGGAGGCTACACCTTC.

This chain links TRBV7-6 with TRBJ2-7; 9 bases match TRBD2. Germline assignment: CDR1 SGHVS and CDR2 FNYEAQ. After removal of 5 bases from V and 4 bases from J, the junction contained 9 bases not matched to a gene. There are 15 residues in the CDR3. As DNA, the CDR3 is TGTGCCAGCAGCATTTTTAGCGGGAGAGAGTACGAGCAGTACTTC. Translation gives CASSIFSGREYEQYF.

This chain uses TRBV2 with TRBJ1-6; 7 nucleotides agree with TRBD1. Germline CDR1 and CDR2: SNHLY and FYNNEI. The CDR3 totals 14 residues. After removal of 5 bases from V and 4 bases from J, the junction contained 2 bases not matched to a gene. CDR3 sequence: CASSSGQYNSPLHF. For the CDR3, the DNA is TGTGCCAGCAGTTCGGGACAGTATAATTCACCCCTCCACTTT.

The DNA for the CDR3 is TGTGCCAGCAGTTACGCAGGGTTAGCCGGGGAGCTGTTTTTT. Its translation is CASSYAGLAGELFF. This chain joins TRBV6-5 and TRBJ2-2; D might be TRBD1 (5 bases). The CDR3 spans 14 residues. V lost 2 bases and J lost 6, with 10 bases in between. Germline CDR1 is MNHEY and CDR2 is SVGAGI.

The V call is TRBV7-9, the J call TRBJ2-7; D may be TRBD1 (5 bases). The CDR3 sequence is 16 residues long. Looked up from germline, CDR1 is SEHNR and CDR2 is FQNEAQ (reference sequence). Trimming shortened V by 4 bases and J by 0 bases, and 16 bases separated the two germline ends. CDR3 DNA sequence: TGTGCCAGCAGCTGGTATAGGGGAACAAGCTCCTACGAGCAGTACTTC. Residues: CASSWYRGTSSYEQYF.

This clone was counted once. The chain employs TRBV3-1 (or the pseudogene TRBV3-2) and TRBJ1-3; maybe TRBD1 (5 bases). The V end was cut by 8 bases, the J end by 6 bases, with 14 bases between. The germline CDR1 and CDR2 sequences are LGHDT and YNNKEL (reference sequence). The CDR3 has 13 amino acids. CDR3 nucleotides: TGTGCCAGCTCCCCGGGGGGACCAAACACCATATATTTT. It codes for CASSPGGPNTIYF.

This clone was recorded once. This rearrangement joins TRBV18 to TRBJ2-5; D ambiguous. Germline CDR1 reads KGHSH; CDR2 reads LQKENI. This CDR3 is 16 amino acids long. With 1 base removed from V and 5 bases from J, the gap between germline ends came to 17 bases. The CDR3 DNA reads TGTGCCAGCTCACCACAAGCCTGGGCCGGTGGGGAGACCCAGTACTTC. As protein: CASSPQAWAGGETQYF.

V and J are TRBV6-5 and TRBJ2-1; 9 bases match TRBD1. Germline CDR1 reads MNHEY; CDR2 reads SVGAGI. The V gene end was trimmed by 2 bases and the J gene end by 8 bases; junction bases not matched to a gene: 7. CDR3 length: 15 residues. CDR3 in DNA: TGTGCCAGCAGTTACATGGGACAGGGATGGTATGAGCAGTTCTTC. This codes for CASSYMGQGWYEQFF.

This clone was counted a few times. V usage is TRBV6-1 and J usage is TRBJ2-3; 8 bases agree with TRBD1. V shed 4 bases, J shed 4 bases, and the junction held 10 bases outside the gene matches. Germline V gene sequence: CDR1 MNHNS, CDR2 SASEGT. There are 16 residues in the CDR3. For the CDR3, the DNA is TGTGCCAGCAGTGGGATGGGACAGGTGGTCGCAGATACGCAGTATTTT. Translation gives CASSGMGQVVADTQYF.

The chain combines TRBV7-2 with TRBJ2-1; TRBD2 agrees at 15 bases. V shed 1 base and J 5 bases; nucleotides not matched to a gene: 9. CDR1 and CDR2 (germline): SGHTA, FQGNSA. CDR3 length: 19 amino acids. DNA of the CDR3: TGTGCCAGCAGCTTAGTGCCAGGACTAGCGGGAGGGCCCAACAATGAGCAGTTCTTC. Protein sequence: CASSLVPGLAGGPNNEQFF.

CDR3 in amino acids: CASSLGLAFRGGQYF. For the CDR3, the DNA is TGTGCCAGCAGCTTAGGACTAGCGTTTCGGGGAGGGCAGTACTTC. V gene TRBV7-2 combines with J gene TRBJ2-7, with TRBD2 identical over 8 bases. Per the germline V gene, CDR1 is SGHTA and CDR2 is FQGNSA. The CDR3 loop spans 15 amino acids. Trimming took 1 base from V and 9 from J; bases not matched to a gene: 11.

This sequence joins TRBV18 and TRBJ1-1; no definite D call. Germline V lookup: CDR1 KGHSH, CDR2 LQKENI. The CDR3 runs to 14 residues. Trimming cost V 1 base and J 0 bases, with 6 bases left between them. The CDR3: CASSPQGVNTEAFF. As DNA, the CDR3 is TGTGCCAGCTCACCACAGGGAGTGAACACTGAAGCTTTCTTT.

The rearrangement uses TRBV6-5 and TRBJ2-1, with 7 positions matching TRBD2. V shed 0 bases and J 2 bases; nucleotides not matched to a gene: 4. CDR1 and CDR2 from the germline V gene are MNHEY and SVGAGI. The CDR3 has 16 residues. CDR3 in amino acids: CASSYSFLAAYNEQFF. In nucleotides, the CDR3 is TGTGCCAGCAGTTACTCGTTCCTAGCGGCCTACAATGAGCAGTTCTTC.